What follows are 14 T cell receptor beta chains derived from one specimen sequenced in a study of blood T cell repertoires in COVID-19. The assay was immunoSEQ multiplex PCR, and TCRdb's table has in-frame clones only and misses some. The top ten clones hold around 6.4% of a sample with about 240,000 clones, around 85% of them seen once. Sequencing was carried out using peripheral blood. These receptors all stem from a woman in her fifties or sixties with active or convalescent COVID-19.

V is TRBV6-2 or TRBV6-3 and J is TRBJ1-1, with a tentative D call TRBD1 (6 bases). Germline loops: CDR1 MNHEY, CDR2 SVGEGT. The CDR3 consists of 17 residues. V lost 4 bases, J lost 2 bases, and 20 bases lay in between. CDR3 in DNA: TGTGCCAGCAGTTCCCCTTTCAGGGGAGATGGCAACACTGAAGCTTTCTTT. Residues: CASSSPFRGDGNTEAFF.

This chain connects TRBV28 to TRBJ1-2, with a weak D call TRBD1 (5 bases). The CDR3 is 12 residues long. Germline V lookup: CDR1 MDHEN, CDR2 SYDVKM. The germline V and J ends were trimmed by 7 bases and 2 bases, with 8 bases remaining between them. The CDR3: CASTAGNYGYTF. CDR3 bases: TGTGCCAGCACGGCAGGGAACTATGGCTACACCTTC.

This chain joins TRBV6-5 and TRBJ1-2, with D possibly being TRBD1 (5 bases). The germline CDR1 and CDR2 sequences are MNHEY and SVGAGI. This CDR3 comprises 16 residues. V shed 4 bases and J shed 4 bases, with 19 bases lying between them. For the CDR3, the DNA is TGTGCCAGCAGTTCCCTAGGGGCAGGGACTCTCTATGGCTACACCTTC. Amino acids: CASSSLGAGTLYGYTF.

The sample holds one count of this clone. This rearrangement joins TRBV2 to TRBJ2-5; 10 bases are a match to TRBD2. CDR3 length: 15 amino acids. Germline V gives CDR1 SNHLY, CDR2 FYNNEI. V trimming: 7 bases; J trimming: 4 bases; junction bases outside the gene matches: 9. CDR3 sequence reads: CASTEISGRGETQYF. CDR3 coding DNA: TGTGCCAGCACCGAGATAAGCGGGAGGGGAGAGACCCAGTACTTC.

This chain connects TRBV29-1 to TRBJ2-1; D uncertain. Trimming cost V 5 bases and J 0 bases, with 8 bases left between them. The CDR3 loop spans 13 amino acids. Per the germline V gene, CDR1 is SQVTM and CDR2 is ANQGSEA. The CDR3: CSVSYFSYNEQFF. CDR3 DNA sequence: TGCAGCGTTAGCTACTTCTCCTACAATGAGCAGTTCTTC.

The chain couples TRBV7-8 to TRBJ2-1; 9 bases agree with TRBD1. CDR3 length equals 16 residues. V was clipped by 4 bases and J by 16 bases; unmatched bases: 20. CDR1 is SGHVS, CDR2 FQNEAQ, per germline. The CDR3 spells CASSSDPGQGLKEFFF. Written as DNA, the CDR3 is TGTGCCAGCAGCTCCGACCCGGGACAGGGTCTGAAGGAGTTCTTCTTC.

This rearrangement joins TRBV7-2 to TRBJ1-2, with 11 bases matching TRBD1. CDR1 and CDR2 (germline): SGHTA, FQGNSA. V lost 1 base and J lost 5; bases outside the gene matches: 6. The CDR3 has 16 residues. The CDR3 loop is CASSLGGQGAHYGYTF. DNA of the CDR3: TGTGCCAGCAGCTTAGGAGGACAGGGGGCGCATTATGGCTACACCTTC.

The chain employs TRBV6-5 and TRBJ1-1; weak D call: TRBD1 (5 bases). The CDR3 covers 13 residues. In germline, CDR1 is MNHEY, CDR2 SVGAGI. V was pared by 2 bases and J by 8 bases, with 12 bases between. The CDR3 bases are TGTGCCAGCAGTTACATGGGCAACAGGGAAGCTTTCTTT. Protein sequence: CASSYMGNREAFF.

V usage is TRBV10-3 and J usage is TRBJ1-5; 8 bases are shared with TRBD1. Germline V gene sequence: CDR1 ENHRY, CDR2 SYGVKD. There are 14 residues in the CDR3. V lost 4 bases, J lost 3 bases, and 2 bases stayed unmatched. The CDR3 region has the DNA TGTGCCATCAGTGGGGGACAGGACAATCAGCCCCAGCATTTT. It translates to CAISGGQDNQPQHF.

CDR3: CASSLGGGRGSDEAFF. The DNA of the CDR3 is TGTGCCAGCTCCCTGGGCGGCGGGCGGGGGAGCGATGAAGCTTTCTTT. The gene calls are TRBV6-4 and TRBJ1-1; the D gene is possibly TRBD1 (5 bases). Germline CDR1 MRHNA, CDR2 SNTAGT. V was shortened by 8 bases and J by 7 bases, with 26 bases between the two germline ends. This CDR3 contains 16 residues.

This sequence joins TRBV5-1 and TRBJ2-1, with D maybe TRBD2 (6 bases). V lost 0 bases, J lost 5 bases, and 15 bases lay in between. This CDR3 is 16 amino acids long. CDR1 and CDR2 from the germline V gene are SGHRS and YFSETQ. Written as DNA, the CDR3 is TGCGCCAGCAGCTTGGCGCTCAACGGAGGGAACAATGAGCAGTTCTTC. The encoded protein is CASSLALNGGNNEQFF.

The J gene is TRBJ1-2, the V gene TRBV4-2, with D unresolved. The CDR3 has 16 residues. V was pared by 0 bases and J by 7 bases, with 18 bases between. The germline gives CDR1 LGHNA, CDR2 YNFKEQ. For the CDR3, the DNA is TGTGCCAGCAGCCAAGATTGGGGTGAGGGAATTTCTGGCTACACCTTC. Residues: CASSQDWGEGISGYTF.

The chain recombines TRBV11-3 with TRBJ1-1; D unresolved. The CDR3 totals 13 residues. Between the trimmed V and J ends, which lost 1 base and 5 bases, there was a span of 8 bases. The V gene's germline CDR1 is SGHNT and CDR2 YENEEA. The CDR3 region is CASSLGGQTEAFF. In DNA, the CDR3 is TGTGCCAGCAGCTTAGGAGGTCAGACTGAAGCTTTCTTT.

The gene calls are TRBV6-5 and TRBJ1-2, with TRBD1 matching 9 bases. The germline gives CDR1 MNHEY, CDR2 SVGAGI. The CDR3 runs 14 residues. The V segment lost 7 bases and the J segment 2 bases; nucleotides outside the gene matches: 5. CDR3 DNA: TGTGCCAGCACTCGGGACAGGGAGAACTATGGCTACACCTTC. Encoded protein: CASTRDRENYGYTF.